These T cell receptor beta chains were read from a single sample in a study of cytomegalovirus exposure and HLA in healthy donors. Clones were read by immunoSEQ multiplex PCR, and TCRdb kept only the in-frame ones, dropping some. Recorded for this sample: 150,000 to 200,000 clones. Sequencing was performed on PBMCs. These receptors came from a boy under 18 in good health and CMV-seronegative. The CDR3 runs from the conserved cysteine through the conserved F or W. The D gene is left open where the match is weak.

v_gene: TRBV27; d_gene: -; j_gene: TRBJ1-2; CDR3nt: TGTGCCAGCAGTAAATCAGTCAGTGGTGGCTATGGCTACACCTTC; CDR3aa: CASSKSVSGGYGYTF
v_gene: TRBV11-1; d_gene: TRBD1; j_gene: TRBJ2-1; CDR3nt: TGTGCCAGCAGCTTAGTTGACAGGGATGAGTTCTTC; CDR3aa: CASSLVDRDEFF
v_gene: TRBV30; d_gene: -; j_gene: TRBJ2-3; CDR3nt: TGTGCCTGGAGTTCTCCGAGAGAAGCCACAGATACGCAGTATTTT; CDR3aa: CAWSSPREATDTQYF
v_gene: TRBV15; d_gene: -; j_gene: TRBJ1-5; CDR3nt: TGTGCCACCAGCAGATTTAAAGGGGGTGGGCAGCCCCAGCATTTT; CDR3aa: CATSRFKGGGQPQHF
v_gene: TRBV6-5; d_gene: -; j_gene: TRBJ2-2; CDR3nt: TGTGCCAGCATGTATCTCGAGGGCACCGGGGAGCTGTTTTTT; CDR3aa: CASMYLEGTGELFF
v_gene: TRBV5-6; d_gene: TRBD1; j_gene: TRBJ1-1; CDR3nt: TGTGCCAGCAGCTTCCGCCAGTGGACAGGAGGGGTATCTTTCTTT; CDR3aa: CASSFRQWTGGVSFF
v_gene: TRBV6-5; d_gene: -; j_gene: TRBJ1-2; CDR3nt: TGTGCCAGCGGATGGGACAACCGAGTTAGTGGCTACACCTTC; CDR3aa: CASGWDNRVSGYTF
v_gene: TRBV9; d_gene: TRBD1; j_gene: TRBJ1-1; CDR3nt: TGTGCCAGCAGCGTGACAGGGGGTGCCTACATGAACACTGAAGCTTTCTTT; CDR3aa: CASSVTGGAYMNTEAFF
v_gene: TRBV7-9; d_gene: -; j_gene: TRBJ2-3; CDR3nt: TGTGCCAGCAGCCAAGAAGGAGGGGTTAGCACAGATACGCAGTATTTT; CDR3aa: CASSQEGGVSTDTQYF
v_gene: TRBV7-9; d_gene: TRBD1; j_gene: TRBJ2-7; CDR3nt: TGTGCCAGCAGCCCCGGGACAGGTAGCTACGAGCAGTACTTC; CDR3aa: CASSPGTGSYEQYF
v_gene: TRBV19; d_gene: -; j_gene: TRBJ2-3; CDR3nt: TGTGCCAGTAGTATATCCGGGTTGGGCACAGATACGCAGTATTTT; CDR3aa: CASSISGLGTDTQYF
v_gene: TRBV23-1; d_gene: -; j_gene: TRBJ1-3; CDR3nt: TGCGCCAGCAGTCAGAGGAGCGATGGAAACACCATATATTTT; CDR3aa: CASSQRSDGNTIYF
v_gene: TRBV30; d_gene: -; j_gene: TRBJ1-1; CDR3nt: TGTGCCTGGAGCGTCCTGGGGGGTGAAGCTTTCTTT; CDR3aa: CAWSVLGGEAFF
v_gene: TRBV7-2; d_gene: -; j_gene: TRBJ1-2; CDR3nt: TGTGCCAGCAGCCGAACATCAGACTATGGCTACACCTTC; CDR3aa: CASSRTSDYGYTF
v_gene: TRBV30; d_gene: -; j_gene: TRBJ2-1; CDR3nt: TGTGCCTGGAGTGTAAGGGGCTACTACAATGAGCAGTTCTTC; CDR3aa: CAWSVRGYYNEQFF
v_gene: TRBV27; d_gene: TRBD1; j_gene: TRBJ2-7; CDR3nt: TGTGCCAGCAGTCCAAAAAGGGACAGCTCCTACGAGCAGTACTTC; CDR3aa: CASSPKRDSSYEQYF
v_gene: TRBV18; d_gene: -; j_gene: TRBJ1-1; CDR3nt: TGTGCCAGCTCTCCCCCAGGTTTCAACACTGAAGCTTTCTTT; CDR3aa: CASSPPGFNTEAFF